The clone carrying this T cell receptor beta chain occurred many times. All patients were treatment-naive before thyroid surgery. The V gene lost 3 bases and the J gene lost 5 bases, with 9 bases spanning the gap. Germline values: CDR1 KGHDR, CDR2 SFDVKD. The CDR3 length is 13 residues. How the authors handled the data: CDR3 was compared across clinicopathological groups, and the resulting differences were used to build a distant-metastasis classifier for papillary thyroid cancer. TCRdb reanalyzed the PCR reads via MiXCR. TCRdb's processing, not the authors' own work, is the source of the V and J calls. The table shows 35,000 to 50,000 clones, with about 13% occurring only once. The sample comes from a study of metastatic and nonmetastatic thyroid tumors.

This clonotype was obtained from a female donor with papillary thyroid cancer or a benign thyroid nodule (not recorded which). Some clones in this sample may be carry-over from other donors' samples. The rearrangement uses TRBV24-1 and TRBJ1-1; D remains ambiguous. Sample: blood. The CDR3 bases are TGTGCCACCAGTGATCGTGGACGGACTGAAGCTTTCTTT. Translating gives CATSDRGRTEAFF.